This paragraph covers one T cell receptor beta chain sequence. In this sample, this clonotype turned up a few times. Its antigen is unknown. Qualities for individual bases were not recorded, and no much larger clone is one base off. This specimen belongs to a study of Graves' ophthalmopathy and Graves' hyperthyroidism (dated by TCRdb to the late 2010s). Regarding the research as a whole: A patient counted as having stable hyperthyroidism if there was no progression to ophthalmopathy within 18 months of follow-up. After sampling, hyperthyroidism patients received methimazole starting at 30 mg daily, and ophthalmopathy patients received high-dose intravenous methylprednisolone. The study used TCR beta repertoire signatures to distinguish Graves' ophthalmopathy from Graves' hyperthyroidism and to predict progression to ophthalmopathy. To explore V-J signatures that separate ophthalmopathy from hyperthyroidism, a discovery set of 95 to 100 patients was enrolled, consisting of approximately 45 with ophthalmopathy and 57 with stable hyperthyroidism. T-cell repertoires of thyroid tissue and blood were compared in a handful of hyperthyroidism patients. In total, 135 blood samples were TCR-sequenced: under 45 ophthalmopathy, 75 hyperthyroidism and some 17 hyperthyroidism-to-ophthalmopathy patients. An independent validation cohort was composed of fewer than 20 hyperthyroidism patients and around 16 patients who later progressed from hyperthyroidism to ophthalmopathy.

CDR1 MNHNY and CDR2 SVGAGI were looked up in the germline V gene (reference sequence). The CDR3 numbers 12 residues from cysteine through phenylalanine. Just the 36-base CDR3 DNA is kept, in frame starting at base 1. V drops 7 bases and J drops 3 bases, leaving 9 bases in between. Points the paper makes about the study in general: No statistical method was used to predetermine the sample size, and group allocation was not hidden from the investigators. In validation, the model predicted ophthalmopathy progression with more than 55% sensitivity and roughly 72% specificity; eleven to twelve predicted patients were CT-confirmed with GO in a median of about 6.1 months. Among expanded thyroid clonotypes with frequency above 0.001, most also showed up in blood, which suggests that blood repertoires may reflect the thyroid immune response. In cross-validation, the 13-signature model distinguished ophthalmopathy from stable hyperthyroidism with less than 90% sensitivity and over 81% specificity, while in the test set the corresponding values were roughly 80% and 75%.

Patients with hyperthyroidism were aged 18 to 65 years, had been newly diagnosed, and had a disease duration of less than 2 months. Anyone with other autoimmune diseases, uncontrolled infections, pregnancy or lactation was excluded from the study. Clinical symptoms, serum thyroxine, TRAb, thyroid ultrasound and orbital computed tomography were used for diagnosis. Total RNA was extracted with Trizol reagent and quality-checked on an Agilent 2100 Bioanalyzer. For repertoire sequencing, the TCR beta CDR3 regions were amplified from RNA transcripts. The first round of RT-PCR was done with HTBI primers and the Qiagen OneStep RT-PCR kit, and was followed by a second round of multiplex PCR, then size selection and purification. The libraries underwent paired-end sequencing with 100 bp reads on an Illumina HiSeq2000. Per the source publication's procedure: SOAPnuke was used for read processing, and reads with adapters, uncalled bases, a mean Phred below 15, or no exact constant-primer or identifier match were discarded. COPE v1.2.5 was used to merge the high-quality paired reads. Each unique nucleotide sequence was defined as a clonotype, and clonotypes were aligned to IMGT TRB V, D and J references with MiTCR v1.1. The analysis was limited to V-J combinations with a frequency above 0.0001, which together covered 98% to 99.2% of repertoires. For each V-J combination, a TCR clonal expansion and chaos score was defined as F50 clonal expansion divided by the chaos observed in the TCRdist matrix. Features were reduced by Welch's t-statistics and random forest to around 14 V-J combinations, which fed a naive Bayes classifier. The similarity between thyroid and blood repertoires was quantified using the Morisita-Horn index. The public reads were reanalyzed by TCRdb: fastp trimming at Q25, MiXCR alignment, in-frame beta chains only. Each CDR3 protein gets just one entry, which takes the most common genes and DNA from the rows behind it. The V and J calls and clone size come from TCRdb's table, not from the authors' own analysis. The sample table holds 560,000 or so distinct CDR3 sequences, of which less than 45% were seen once. In total, the top ten clones hold roughly 4.5% of the sample.

The receptor comes from an adult man with Graves' hyperthyroidism. The chain couples TRBV6-6 to TRBJ1-2, with no reliable assignment of the D segment. The specimen was peripheral blood or thyroid tissue (not recorded which). The nucleotides read TGTGCCAGCAATTCGGAGGACTATGGCTACACCTTC. This sequence encodes CASNSEDYGYTF.